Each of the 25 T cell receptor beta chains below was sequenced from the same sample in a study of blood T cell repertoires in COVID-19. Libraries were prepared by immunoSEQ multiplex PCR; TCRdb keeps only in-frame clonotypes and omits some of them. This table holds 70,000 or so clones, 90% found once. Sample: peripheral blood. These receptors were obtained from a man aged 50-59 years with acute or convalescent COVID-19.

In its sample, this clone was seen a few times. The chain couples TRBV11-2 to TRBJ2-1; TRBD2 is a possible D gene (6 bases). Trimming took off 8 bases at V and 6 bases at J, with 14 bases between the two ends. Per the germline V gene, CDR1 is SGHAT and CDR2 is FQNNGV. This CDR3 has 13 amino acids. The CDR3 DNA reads TGTGCCAGCGAACCGGGAGATCGCAATGAGCAGTTCTTC. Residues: CASEPGDRNEQFF. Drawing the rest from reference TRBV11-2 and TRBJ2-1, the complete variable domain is EAGVAQSPRYKIIEKRQSVAFWCNPISGHATLYWYQQILGQGPKLLIQFQNNGVVDDSQLPKDRFSAERLKGVDSTLKIQPAKLEDSAVYLCASEPGDRNEQFFGPGTRLTVL.

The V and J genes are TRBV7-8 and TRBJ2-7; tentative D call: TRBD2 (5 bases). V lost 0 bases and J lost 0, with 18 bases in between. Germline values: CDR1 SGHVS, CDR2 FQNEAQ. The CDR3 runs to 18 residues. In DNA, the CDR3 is TGTGCCAGCAGCTTAGCGTTGAATGGAGTTGGGAGCTCCTACGAGCAGTACTTC. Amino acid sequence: CASSLALNGVGSSYEQYF.

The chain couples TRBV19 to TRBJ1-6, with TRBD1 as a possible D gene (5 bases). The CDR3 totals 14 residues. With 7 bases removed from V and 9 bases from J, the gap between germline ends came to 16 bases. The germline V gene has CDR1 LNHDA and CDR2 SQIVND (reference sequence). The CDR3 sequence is CASNLGRGGSPLHF. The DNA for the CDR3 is TGTGCCAGTAATCTGGGGCGGGGCGGTTCACCCCTCCACTTT.

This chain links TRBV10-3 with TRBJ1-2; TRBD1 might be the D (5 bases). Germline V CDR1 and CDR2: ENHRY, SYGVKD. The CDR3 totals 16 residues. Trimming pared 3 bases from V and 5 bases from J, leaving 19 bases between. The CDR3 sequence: CAISDHLTAGRYGYTF. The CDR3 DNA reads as TGTGCCATCAGTGACCACCTCACCGCGGGGCGTTATGGCTACACCTTC.

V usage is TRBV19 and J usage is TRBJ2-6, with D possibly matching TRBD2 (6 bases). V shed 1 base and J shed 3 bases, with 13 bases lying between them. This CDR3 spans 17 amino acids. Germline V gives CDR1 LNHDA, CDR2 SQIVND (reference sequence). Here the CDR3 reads CASSIGWRAGGANVLTF. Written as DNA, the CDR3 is TGTGCCAGTAGTATAGGTTGGAGGGCTGGTGGGGCCAACGTCCTGACTTTC.

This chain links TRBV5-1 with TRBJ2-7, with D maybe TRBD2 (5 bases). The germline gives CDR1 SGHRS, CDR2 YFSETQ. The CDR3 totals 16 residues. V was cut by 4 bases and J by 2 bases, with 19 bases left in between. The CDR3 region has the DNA TGCGCCAGCAGCACCCAGACTCGTGCGACTACCTACGAGCAGTACTTC. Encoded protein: CASSTQTRATTYEQYF.

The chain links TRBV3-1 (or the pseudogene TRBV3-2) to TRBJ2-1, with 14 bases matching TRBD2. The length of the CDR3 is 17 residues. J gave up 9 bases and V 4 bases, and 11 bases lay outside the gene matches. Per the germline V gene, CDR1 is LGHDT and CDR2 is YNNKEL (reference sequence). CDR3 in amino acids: CASSLGLAGESLGEQFF. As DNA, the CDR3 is TGTGCCAGCAGCCTGGGACTAGCGGGAGAATCGTTAGGTGAGCAGTTCTTC.

The CDR3 DNA is TGTGCCAGCAGCCAAGTTGAACAGGCGACGGATACGCAGTATTTT. This encodes CASSQVEQATDTQYF. The chain has TRBV4-2 and TRBJ2-3; D may be TRBD1 (5 bases). The V gene's germline CDR1 is LGHNA and CDR2 YNFKEQ. The CDR3 has 15 amino acids. V lost 1 base and J lost 6, with 14 bases in between.

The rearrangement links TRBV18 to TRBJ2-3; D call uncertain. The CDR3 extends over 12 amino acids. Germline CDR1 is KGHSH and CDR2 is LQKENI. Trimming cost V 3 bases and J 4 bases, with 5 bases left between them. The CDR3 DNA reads TGTGCCAGCTCACCGGGCCCAGATACGCAGTATTTT. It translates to CASSPGPDTQYF.

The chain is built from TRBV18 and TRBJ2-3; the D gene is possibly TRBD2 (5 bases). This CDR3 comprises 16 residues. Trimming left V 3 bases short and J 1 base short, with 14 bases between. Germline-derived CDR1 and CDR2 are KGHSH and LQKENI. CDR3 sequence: CASSPTLAAGTDTQYF. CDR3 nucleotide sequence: TGTGCCAGCTCACCGACACTTGCAGCGGGCACAGATACGCAGTATTTT. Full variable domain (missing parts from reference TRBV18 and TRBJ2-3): NAGVMQNPRHLVRRRGQEARLRCSPMKGHSHVYWYRQLPEEGLKFMVYLQKENIIDESGMPKERFSAEFPKEGPSILRIQQVVRGDSAAYFCASSPTLAAGTDTQYFGPGTRLTVL.

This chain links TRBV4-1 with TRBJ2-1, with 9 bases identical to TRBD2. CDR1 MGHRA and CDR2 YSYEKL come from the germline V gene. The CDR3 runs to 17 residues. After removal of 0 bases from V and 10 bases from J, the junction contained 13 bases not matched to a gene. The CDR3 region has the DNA TGCGCCAGCAGCCAAGAGGGAGTCCTAGCGGGGCCAACGGAGCAGTTCTTC. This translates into CASSQEGVLAGPTEQFF.

CDR3: CASSLGGRVNEQFF. In DNA, the CDR3 is TGTGCCAGCAGTTTAGGCGGGAGGGTCAATGAGCAGTTCTTC. The chain carries TRBV27 and TRBJ2-1; 9 bases line up with TRBD2. The germline gives CDR1 MNHEY, CDR2 SMNVEV (reference sequence). The CDR3 extends over 14 amino acids. V dropped 2 bases and J dropped 6; count of bases not matched to a gene: 2.

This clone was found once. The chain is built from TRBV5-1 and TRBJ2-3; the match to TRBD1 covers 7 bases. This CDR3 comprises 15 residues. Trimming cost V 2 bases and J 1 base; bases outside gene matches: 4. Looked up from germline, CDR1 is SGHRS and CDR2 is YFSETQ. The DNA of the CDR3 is TGCGCCAGCAGCTTAATTGGGACAGGCACAGATACGCAGTATTTT. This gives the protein CASSLIGTGTDTQYF.

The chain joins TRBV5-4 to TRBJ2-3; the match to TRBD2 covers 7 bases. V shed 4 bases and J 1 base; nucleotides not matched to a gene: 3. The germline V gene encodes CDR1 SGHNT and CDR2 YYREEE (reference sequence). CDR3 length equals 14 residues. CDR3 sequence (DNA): TGTGCCAGCAGCATTAGCGGGCGCACAGATACGCAGTATTTT. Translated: CASSISGRTDTQYF.

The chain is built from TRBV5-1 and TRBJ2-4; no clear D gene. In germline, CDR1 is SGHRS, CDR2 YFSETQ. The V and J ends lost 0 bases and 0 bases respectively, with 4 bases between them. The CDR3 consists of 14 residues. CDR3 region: CASSLGLAKNIQYF. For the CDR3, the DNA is TGCGCCAGCAGCTTGGGGCTAGCCAAAAACATTCAGTACTTC.

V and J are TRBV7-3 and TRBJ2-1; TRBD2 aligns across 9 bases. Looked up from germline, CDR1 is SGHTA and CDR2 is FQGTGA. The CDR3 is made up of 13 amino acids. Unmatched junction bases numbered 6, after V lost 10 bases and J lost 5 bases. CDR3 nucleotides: TGTGCCAAACCGAGACTAGCGGACAATGAGCAGTTCTTC. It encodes CAKPRLADNEQFF.

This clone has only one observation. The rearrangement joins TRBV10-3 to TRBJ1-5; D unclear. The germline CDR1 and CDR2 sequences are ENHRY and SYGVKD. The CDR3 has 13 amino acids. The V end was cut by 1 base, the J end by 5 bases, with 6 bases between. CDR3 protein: CAISEYIDQPQHF. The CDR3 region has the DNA TGTGCCATCAGTGAGTATATCGATCAGCCCCAGCATTTT.

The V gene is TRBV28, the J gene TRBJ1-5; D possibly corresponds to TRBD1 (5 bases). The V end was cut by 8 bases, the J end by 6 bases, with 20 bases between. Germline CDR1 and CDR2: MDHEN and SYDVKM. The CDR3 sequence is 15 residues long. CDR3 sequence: CASPPPGGVSQPQHF. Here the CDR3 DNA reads TGTGCCAGCCCCCCGCCCGGGGGTGTGAGTCAGCCCCAGCATTTT. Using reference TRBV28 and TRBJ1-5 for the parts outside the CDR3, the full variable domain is DVKVTQSSRYLVKRTGEKVFLECVQDMDHENMFWYRQDPGLGLRLIYFSYDVKMKEKGDIPEGYSVSREKKERFSLILESASTNQTSMYLCASPPPGGVSQPQHFGDGTRLSIL.

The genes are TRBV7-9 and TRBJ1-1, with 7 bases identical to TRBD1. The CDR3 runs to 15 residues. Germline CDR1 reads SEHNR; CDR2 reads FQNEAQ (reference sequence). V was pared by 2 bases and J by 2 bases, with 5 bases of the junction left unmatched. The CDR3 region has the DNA TGTGCCAGCAGCTTAATAACAGGGGCTAACACTGAAGCTTTCTTT. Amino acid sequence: CASSLITGANTEAFF. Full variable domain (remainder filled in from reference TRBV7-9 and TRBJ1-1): DTGVSQNPRHKITKRGQNVTFRCDPISEHNRLYWYRQTLGQGPEFLTYFQNEAQLEKSRLLSDRFSAERPKGSFSTLEIQRTEQGDSAMYLCASSLITGANTEAFFGQGTRLTVV.

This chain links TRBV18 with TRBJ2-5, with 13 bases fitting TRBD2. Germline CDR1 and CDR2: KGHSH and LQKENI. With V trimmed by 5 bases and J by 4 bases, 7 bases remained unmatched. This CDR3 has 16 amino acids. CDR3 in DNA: TGTGCCAGCTCAGGTGGGACTAGCGGGAACGGAGAGACCCAGTACTTC. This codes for CASSGGTSGNGETQYF.

CDR3 sequence reads: CASSLAARGDTNEKLFF. The DNA of the CDR3 is TGTGCCAGCAGCTTAGCGGCCAGGGGGGATACTAATGAAAAACTGTTTTTT. The V call is TRBV7-8, the J call TRBJ1-4; 7 bases fit TRBD1. This CDR3 contains 17 residues. V gave up 0 bases and J gave up 2 bases; unmatched junction bases: 6. Germline CDR1 and CDR2: SGHVS and FQNEAQ.

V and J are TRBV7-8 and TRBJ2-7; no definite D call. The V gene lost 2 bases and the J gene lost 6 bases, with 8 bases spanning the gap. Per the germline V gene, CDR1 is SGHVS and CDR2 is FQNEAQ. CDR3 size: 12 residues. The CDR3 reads CASSLSLPEQYF. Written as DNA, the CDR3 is TGTGCCAGCAGCTTATCCCTCCCCGAGCAGTACTTC.

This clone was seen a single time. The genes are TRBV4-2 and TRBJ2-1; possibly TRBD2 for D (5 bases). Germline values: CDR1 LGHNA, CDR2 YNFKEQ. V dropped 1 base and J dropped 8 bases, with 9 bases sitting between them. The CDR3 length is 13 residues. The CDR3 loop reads CASSQVIGDEQFF. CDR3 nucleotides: TGTGCCAGCAGCCAAGTAATCGGGGATGAGCAGTTCTTC.

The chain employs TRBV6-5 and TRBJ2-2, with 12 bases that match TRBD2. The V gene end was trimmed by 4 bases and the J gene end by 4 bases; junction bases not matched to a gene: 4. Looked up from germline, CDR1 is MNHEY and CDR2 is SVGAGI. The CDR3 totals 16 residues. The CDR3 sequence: CASSLLAGGVTGELFF. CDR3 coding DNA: TGTGCCAGCAGTTTACTAGCGGGAGGCGTCACCGGGGAGCTGTTTTTT.

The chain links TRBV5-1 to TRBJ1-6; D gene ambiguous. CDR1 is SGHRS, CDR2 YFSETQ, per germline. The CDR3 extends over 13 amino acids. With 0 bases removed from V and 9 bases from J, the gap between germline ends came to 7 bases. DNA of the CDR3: TGCGCCAGCAGCTTGGAGCTAGGTTCACCCCTCCACTTT. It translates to CASSLELGSPLHF.